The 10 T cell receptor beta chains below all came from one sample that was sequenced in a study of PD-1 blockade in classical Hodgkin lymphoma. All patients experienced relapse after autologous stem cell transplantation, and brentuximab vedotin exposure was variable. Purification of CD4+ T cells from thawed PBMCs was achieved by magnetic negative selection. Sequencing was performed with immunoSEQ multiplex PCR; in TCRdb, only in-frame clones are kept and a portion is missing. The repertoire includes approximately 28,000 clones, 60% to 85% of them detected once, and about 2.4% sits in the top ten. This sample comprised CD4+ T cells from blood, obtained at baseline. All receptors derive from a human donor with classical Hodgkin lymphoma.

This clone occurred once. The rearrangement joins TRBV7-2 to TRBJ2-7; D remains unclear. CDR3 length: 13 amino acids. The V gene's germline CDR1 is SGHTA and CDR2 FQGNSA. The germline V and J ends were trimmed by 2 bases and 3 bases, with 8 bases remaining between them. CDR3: CASSLFRSYEQYF. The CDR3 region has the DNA TGTGCCAGCAGCTTATTCAGGAGCTACGAGCAGTACTTC.

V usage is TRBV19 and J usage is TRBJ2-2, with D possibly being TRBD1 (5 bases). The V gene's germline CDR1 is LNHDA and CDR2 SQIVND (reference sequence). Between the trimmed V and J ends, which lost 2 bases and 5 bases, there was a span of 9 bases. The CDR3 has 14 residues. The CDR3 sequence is CASSIRQPTGELFF. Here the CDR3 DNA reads TGTGCCAGTAGTATAAGACAGCCGACCGGGGAGCTGTTTTTT.

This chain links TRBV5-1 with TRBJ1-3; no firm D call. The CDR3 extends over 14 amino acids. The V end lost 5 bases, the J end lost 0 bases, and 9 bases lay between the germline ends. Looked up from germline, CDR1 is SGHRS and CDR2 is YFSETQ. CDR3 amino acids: CASSPDTSGNTIYF. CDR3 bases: TGCGCCAGCAGTCCCGACACCTCTGGAAACACCATATATTTT.

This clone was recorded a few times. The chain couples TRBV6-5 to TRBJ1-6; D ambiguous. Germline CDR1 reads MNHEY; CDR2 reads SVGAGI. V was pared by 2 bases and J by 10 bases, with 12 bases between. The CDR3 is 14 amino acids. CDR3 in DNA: TGTGCCAGCAGTTACCCGGACGAGGACTCACCCCTCCACTTT. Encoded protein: CASSYPDEDSPLHF.

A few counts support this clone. Here the CDR3 DNA reads TGTGCCAGTAGTATAGGACAGAACAATTCACCCCTCCACTTT. As protein: CASSIGQNNSPLHF. The chain links TRBV19 to TRBJ1-6; D may be TRBD1 (5 bases). The V gene lost 1 base and the J gene lost 7 bases, with 8 bases spanning the gap. This CDR3 comprises 14 residues. Germline CDR1 is LNHDA and CDR2 is SQIVND (reference sequence).

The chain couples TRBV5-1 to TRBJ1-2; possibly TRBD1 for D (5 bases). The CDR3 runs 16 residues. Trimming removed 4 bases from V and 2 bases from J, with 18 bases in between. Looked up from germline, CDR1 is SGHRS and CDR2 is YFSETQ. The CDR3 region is CASSRETGTENYGYTF. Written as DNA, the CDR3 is TGCGCCAGCAGCCGCGAGACTGGGACCGAGAACTATGGCTACACCTTC.

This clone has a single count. CDR3 region: CASSIPSFDAKGGPNSPLHF. CDR3 sequence (DNA): TGTGCCAGTAGTATTCCCTCTTTTGACGCCAAGGGAGGTCCCAATTCACCCCTCCACTTT. V usage is TRBV19 and J usage is TRBJ1-6; D unresolved. The ends were cut back, 3 bases at V and 7 bases at J, with 28 bases in the middle. The CDR3 totals 20 residues. Germline V CDR1 and CDR2: LNHDA, SQIVND (reference sequence).

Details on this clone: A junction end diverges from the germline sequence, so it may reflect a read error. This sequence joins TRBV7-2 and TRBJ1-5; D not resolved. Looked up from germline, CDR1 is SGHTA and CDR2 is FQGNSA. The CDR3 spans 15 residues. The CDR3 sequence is CASSLALIPNEPQHF. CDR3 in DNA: TGTGCCAGCAGCTTAGCCCTCATTCCCAATGAGCCCCAGCATTTT.

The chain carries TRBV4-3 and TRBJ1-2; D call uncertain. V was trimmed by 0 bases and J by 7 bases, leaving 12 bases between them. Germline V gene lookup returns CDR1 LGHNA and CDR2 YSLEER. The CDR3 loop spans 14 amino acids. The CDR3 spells CASSQDRVGGGYTF. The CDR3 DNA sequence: TGCGCCAGCAGCCAAGATAGGGTGGGAGGTGGCTACACCTTC.

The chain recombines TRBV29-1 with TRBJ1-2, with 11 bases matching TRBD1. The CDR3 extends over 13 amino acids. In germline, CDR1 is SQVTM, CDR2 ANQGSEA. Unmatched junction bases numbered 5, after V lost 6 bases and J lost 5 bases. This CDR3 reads CSVRTGGSYGYTF. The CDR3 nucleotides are TGCAGCGTCCGGACAGGGGGCTCGTATGGCTACACCTTC.